The T cell receptor (beta chain) described here comes from a study of breast tumors, draining lymph nodes, adjacent tissues. Study observations and caveats: Compared with lymph nodes, tumors were less diverse; compared with nontumor tissue, more. Compared with basal-like, luminal-like tumors shared significantly more repertoire with nontumor tissue.

In its sample, this clonotype was seen a few times. The antigen is unknown. Breast cancer patients provided tissue from their axillary draining lymph nodes. TCRdb re-analysed the multiplex PCR reads in MiXCR, keeping a single row per CDR3 protein. The sample shows 200,000 to 300,000 distinct CDR3 sequences, 30% of them seen only once. The CDR3 loop spans 18 amino acids. V lost 4 bases, J lost 0 bases, and 6 bases stayed unmatched. Germline CDR1 LGHNA, CDR2 YNFKEQ. J is TRBJ2-3 and V is TRBV4-2; TRBD2 aligns across 14 bases. The sequence came from a female donor with breast cancer. Some clones in this sample may be carry-over from other donors' samples. The sample consisted of axillary lymph node tissue. CDR3 amino acids: CASSPGLAGATSTDTQYF. The CDR3 DNA follows: TGTGCCAGCAGCCCGGGACTAGCGGGAGCTACTAGCACAGATACGCAGTATTTT.